The 23 T cell receptor beta chains presented below share a single source sample, sequenced in a study of human thymus T cells. The table came from immunoSEQ multiplex PCR; TCRdb's copy has only in-frame clones and leaves some out. The sample holds under 150,000 clones, around 94% seen once. The thymus was resected at corrective cardiac surgery. The sample comprised thymus tissue. Receptors originate from a boy in the first two years of life with a congenital heart defect but otherwise immunologically healthy.

V usage is TRBV5-1 and J usage is TRBJ1-1, with D possibly TRBD1 on 6 matching bases. The CDR3 has 15 amino acids. Trimming left V 4 bases short and J 2 bases short, with 15 bases between. The germline V gene has CDR1 SGHRS and CDR2 YFSETQ. This chain's CDR3 is CASSHTGTPNTEAFF. The CDR3, as DNA: TGCGCCAGCAGCCACACAGGGACCCCAAACACTGAAGCTTTCTTT. The full variable domain, with the rest looked up from reference TRBV5-1 and TRBJ1-1, is KAGVTQTPRYLIKTRGQQVTLSCSPISGHRSVSWYQQTPGQGLQFLFEYFSETQRNKGNFPGRFSGRQFSNSRSEMNVSTLELGDSALYLCASSHTGTPNTEAFFGQGTRLTVV.

V usage is TRBV7-9 and J usage is TRBJ2-5; D is unresolved. V was pared by 11 bases and J by 2 bases, with 15 bases between. The CDR3 length is 13 residues. The germline gives CDR1 SEHNR, CDR2 FQNEAQ (reference sequence). CDR3 bases: TGTGCCCAAAGTGCCCGGAGTCAAGAGACCCAGTACTTC. Its translation is CAQSARSQETQYF.

V usage is TRBV19 and J usage is TRBJ1-5; 7 bases are a match to TRBD1. CDR3 length equals 15 residues. CDR1 and CDR2 from the germline V gene are LNHDA and SQIVND (reference sequence). Trimming removed 6 bases from V and 7 bases from J; junction bases left unmatched: 12. The CDR3 loop is CASRETGVKLQPQHF. CDR3 coding DNA: TGTGCCAGTAGGGAAACAGGGGTTAAATTACAGCCCCAGCATTTT.

This chain connects TRBV7-2 to TRBJ2-3; TRBD1 matches at 7 bases. The ends lost 3 bases at V and 0 bases at J; junction bases unmatched: 9. Germline CDR1 and CDR2: SGHTA and FQGNSA. The CDR3 sequence is 17 residues long. CDR3 in amino acids: CASSFLKRGQSTDTQYF. DNA for the CDR3: TGTGCCAGCAGCTTCCTCAAAAGGGGGCAAAGCACAGATACGCAGTATTTT.

This clone was seen more than once but under ten times. V usage is TRBV7-2 and J usage is TRBJ1-1, with unresolved D. The CDR3 extends over 13 amino acids. Per germline, CDR1 SGHTA and CDR2 FQGNSA. V was trimmed by 8 bases and J by 2 bases, leaving 12 bases between them. The CDR3 here is CASGNILNTEAFF. CDR3 DNA: TGTGCCAGCGGTAACATACTAAACACTGAAGCTTTCTTT.

The chain carries TRBV7-2 and TRBJ2-7, with TRBD2 identical over 7 bases. The ends lost 5 bases at V and 6 bases at J; junction bases unmatched: 13. The germline V gene has CDR1 SGHTA and CDR2 FQGNSA. The CDR3 totals 15 residues. The CDR3 nucleotides are TGTGCCAGCAGCGCCCCCGGGTTCCCGGGGGGCGAGCAGTACTTC. It encodes CASSAPGFPGGEQYF.

V is TRBV12-5 and J is TRBJ2-7; possible D gene TRBD1, 6 bases. Trimming shortened V by 2 bases and J by 0 bases, and 20 bases separated the two germline ends. The CDR3 is made up of 18 amino acids. Germline values: CDR1 LGHNT, CDR2 FRNRAP. In DNA form, the CDR3 reads TGTGCTAGTGGTTTGTCTTATTCTGGGGGCCAGTTCTCCTACGAGCAGTACTTC. Translation gives CASGLSYSGGQFSYEQYF.

The chain recombines TRBV28 with TRBJ1-5; 7 nucleotides align to TRBD1. The CDR3 length is 14 residues. Germline loops: CDR1 MDHEN, CDR2 SYDVKM. V gave up 3 bases and J gave up 8 bases; unmatched junction bases: 7. This CDR3 reads CASSLGRGLEPQHF. CDR3 DNA sequence: TGTGCCAGCAGTTTGGGCAGGGGGTTGGAGCCCCAGCATTTT. The entire variable domain, with the rest obtained from reference TRBV28 and TRBJ1-5, is as follows: DVKVTQSSRYLVKRTGEKVFLECVQDMDHENMFWYRQDPGLGLRLIYFSYDVKMKEKGDIPEGYSVSREKKERFSLILESASTNQTSMYLCASSLGRGLEPQHFGDGTRLSIL.

This chain connects TRBV6-6 to TRBJ2-7; TRBD1 is a possible D gene (6 bases). With 2 bases removed from V and 0 bases from J, the gap between germline ends came to 8 bases. This CDR3 comprises 14 residues. Germline V gene sequence: CDR1 MNHNY, CDR2 SVGAGI (reference sequence). The CDR3 is CASSYTGTSYEQYF. As DNA, the CDR3 is TGTGCCAGCAGTTACACAGGGACCTCCTACGAGCAGTACTTC.

The chain couples TRBV7-4 to TRBJ2-5, with TRBD1 matching 7 bases. The J segment lost 5 bases and the V segment lost 3 bases, leaving 12 bases of the junction unmatched. Per the germline V gene, CDR1 is SGHVT and CDR2 is SQSDAQ. The CDR3 sequence is 16 residues long. CDR3 DNA sequence: TGTGCCAGCAGCTTTATACGGACAGGTGGAAGGGAGACCCAGTACTTC. Protein product: CASSFIRTGGRETQYF.

This chain connects TRBV6-5 to TRBJ2-4; TRBD1 agrees at 7 bases. This CDR3 has 15 residues. Germline trimming cut 2 bases from V and 1 base from J; bases unmatched to any gene: 2. Germline V gene lookup returns CDR1 MNHEY and CDR2 SVGAGI. The CDR3 here is CASSYPRGAKNIQYF. Written as DNA, the CDR3 is TGTGCCAGCAGTTACCCCAGGGGGGCCAAAAACATTCAGTACTTC.

The chain carries TRBV5-1 and TRBJ1-1, with unresolved D. V gave up 1 base and J gave up 2 bases, with 15 bases separating them. Germline V gene data show CDR1 as SGHRS and CDR2 as YFSETQ. The CDR3 has 16 residues. The CDR3 spells CASSLSSPSLNTEAFF. CDR3 DNA sequence: TGCGCCAGCAGCTTGTCGTCCCCGAGCCTTAACACTGAAGCTTTCTTT.

This CDR3 reads CATSRDRPYSGANVLTF. In nucleotides, the CDR3 is TGTGCCACCAGCAGGGACAGGCCCTACTCTGGGGCCAACGTCCTGACTTTC. This chain links TRBV15 with TRBJ2-6; 7 nucleotides line up with TRBD1. Germline V gene sequence: CDR1 LNHNV, CDR2 YYDKDF (reference sequence). CDR3 size: 17 residues. Trimming took 3 bases from V and 0 from J; bases not matched to a gene: 5.

The chain links TRBV6-5 to TRBJ1-5; TRBD1 matches at 8 bases. Unmatched junction bases numbered 9, after V lost 6 bases and J lost 5 bases. The CDR3 covers 15 residues. Germline V gene sequence: CDR1 MNHEY, CDR2 SVGAGI. CDR3 nucleotides: TGTGCCAGCAGCCATACGGACAGGGACGATCAGCCCCAGCATTTT. Its translation: CASSHTDRDDQPQHF.

This clone came up once. V is TRBV14 and J is TRBJ1-3; D is undetermined. The CDR3 runs 15 residues. Between the trimmed V and J ends, which lost 1 base and 3 bases, there was a span of 10 bases. Germline CDR1 and CDR2: SGHDN and FVKESK. The CDR3 DNA follows: TGTGCCAGCAGCCAAGTCCGGACCGGTGGAAACACCATATATTTT. As protein: CASSQVRTGGNTIYF. Full variable domain (outside the CDR3, taken from reference TRBV14 and TRBJ1-3): EAGVTQFPSHSVIEKGQTVTLRCDPISGHDNLYWYRRVMGKEIKFLLHFVKESKQDESGMPNNRFLAERTGGTYSTLKVQPAELEDSGVYFCASSQVRTGGNTIYFGEGSWLTVV.

The V gene is TRBV4-3, the J gene TRBJ1-2, with D tentatively TRBD1 (5 bases). The germline V gene has CDR1 LGHNA and CDR2 YSLEER. V was pared by 1 base and J by 4 bases, with 19 bases between. This CDR3 region has 17 residues. As DNA, the CDR3 is TGCGCCAGCAGCCAAGCTCCCCCCGATGGGGGAACCTATGGCTACACCTTC. It yields the protein CASSQAPPDGGTYGYTF.

The chain couples TRBV27 to TRBJ2-1; the D is unclear. The CDR3 is 16 amino acids. Per the germline V gene, CDR1 is MNHEY and CDR2 is SMNVEV (reference sequence). Trimming pared 6 bases from V and 0 bases from J, leaving 15 bases between. CDR3 loop: CASSSSDNSSYNEQFF. The DNA for the CDR3 is TGTGCCAGCAGCAGTTCCGACAATAGCTCCTACAATGAGCAGTTCTTC.

The genes are TRBV7-6 and TRBJ2-2; D unresolved. CDR1 is SGHVS, CDR2 FNYEAQ, per germline. This CDR3 contains 15 residues. V dropped 3 bases and J dropped 2 bases, with 10 bases sitting between them. The CDR3 nucleotides read TGTGCCAGCAGCTTTCACCGGCCCAACACCGGGGAGCTGTTTTTT. Its protein is CASSFHRPNTGELFF.

The V and J genes are TRBV7-2 and TRBJ1-2; D unresolved. The CDR3 has 17 residues. CDR1 and CDR2 (germline): SGHTA, FQGNSA. Trimming took 3 bases from V and 1 from J, leaving 18 bases between them. The CDR3 DNA follows: TGTGCCAGCAGCTTTACTTCGTCGCGCTACTTTAACTATGGCTACACCTTC. This codes for CASSFTSSRYFNYGYTF.

This clone showed up just a few times. The chain joins TRBV4-3 to TRBJ2-5; D call uncertain. Deletions cut 1 base from V and 2 bases from J, with 5 bases between. This CDR3 contains 13 residues. Germline values: CDR1 LGHNA, CDR2 YSLEER. The CDR3 loop reads CASSQGVQETQYF. CDR3 bases: TGCGCCAGCAGCCAAGGGGTACAAGAGACCCAGTACTTC.

This clone occurred once. The rearrangement links TRBV6-6 to TRBJ1-2, with 7 bases identical to TRBD1. This CDR3 has 15 residues. Germline assignment: CDR1 MNHNY and CDR2 SVGAGI (reference sequence). Trimming cost V 4 bases and J 4 bases; bases outside gene matches: 9. CDR3 protein: CASSFALGTVYGYTF. The CDR3 DNA sequence: TGTGCCAGCAGTTTCGCTCTTGGGACAGTCTATGGCTACACCTTC.

J is TRBJ2-7 and V is TRBV10-1; D not certain. CDR1 is WNHNN and CDR2 is SYGVQD in the germline V gene (reference sequence). The CDR3 totals 11 residues. Trimming removed 8 bases at V and 0 bases at J, with 5 bases between. The CDR3 loop is CASGCSYEQYF. The CDR3 region has the DNA TGCGCCAGCGGTTGCTCCTACGAGCAGTACTTC.

The chain joins TRBV2 to TRBJ2-5; 10 bases map to TRBD2. The CDR3 spans 17 residues. V lost 0 bases to trimming and J lost 4 bases; unmatched junction nucleotides: 8. CDR1 and CDR2 from the germline V gene are SNHLY and FYNNEI. The CDR3 loop is CASSEAGTSGAGETQYF. CDR3 DNA: TGTGCCAGCAGTGAAGCGGGAACTAGCGGGGCAGGAGAGACCCAGTACTTC.